This TCR beta chain comes out of a study of cytomegalovirus exposure and HLA in healthy donors. The table lists this clone with a count of one. V was pared by 0 bases and J by 6 bases, with 12 bases between. The CDR3 contains 15 residues. Germline V lookup: CDR1 SGHAT, CDR2 FQNNGV. The PCR made use of 60 Vbeta and 13 Jbeta primers. Profiling relied on immunoSEQ multiplex PCR, and the TCRdb table lists in-frame clones only, not all of them. The table shows 120,000 or so clones, with 83% occurring only once. V and J are TRBV11-2 and TRBJ2-1; D is unclear. Sequencing was performed on PBMCs. This clonotype was sampled from a man younger than 35 in good health and CMV-seropositive. CDR3 residues: CASSLEAFAINEQFF. The CDR3 DNA follows: TGTGCCAGCAGCTTAGAGGCCTTTGCCATCAATGAGCAGTTCTTC.